This is a list of T cell receptor beta chains from one sample in a study of CD4 and CD8 cells across lung adenocarcinoma regions. Each CDR3 protein gets one entry after TCRdb re-called the PCR reads with MiXCR. Altogether about 3,400 distinct CDR3 sequences are present, around 50% being singletons, with the ten largest covering approximately 33%. Sample: CD4+ T cells from the center of a lung tumor. These TCRs come from a female donor with lung adenocarcinoma. The CD4 and CD8 labels of this study may be unreliable. Both conserved end residues are part of each CDR3. The order of the fields is clone size, D gene, V gene, J gene, CDR3 DNA, CDR3 protein. The D gene is left open where the match is weak. Some rows mark clone size as missing; the rest say once, few, many or name a class of expanded clone.

medium-sized,TRBD1,TRBV7-6,TRBJ2-1,TGTGCCACCGCAGTGAATAGGGGGCCGTATGAGCAGTTCTTC,CATAVNRGPYEQFF
few,TRBD2,TRBV4-1,TRBJ2-3,TGCGCCAGCAGCCAGCGGGAGGCTACAGATACGCAGTATTTT,CASSQREATDTQYF
once,.,TRBV6-5,TRBJ2-5,TGTGCCAGCGGTTCCGAGATCCAAGAGACCCAGTACTTC,CASGSEIQETQYF
.,TRBD2,TRBV4-1,TRBJ2-1,TGCGCCAGCAGCCAAGGAGCTGTTAGCGGGAGGAGGGTTTACAATGAGCAGTTCTTC,CASSQGAVSGRRVYNEQFF
.,.,TRBV6-5,TRBJ2-1,TGTGCCAGCAGTTACTCCCAGGGGCTTGAGCAGTTCTTC,CASSYSQGLEQFF
.,.,TRBV27,TRBJ2-4,TGTGTCTCGGGGCTTACGGCGAAAAATATGCAGTACTTC,CVSGLTAKNMQYF
.,.,TRBV27,TRBJ1-3,TGTGCCAGCAGTTTGGGGGGGTCTGGAAACACCATATATTTT,CASSLGGSGNTIYF
.,TRBD1,TRBV4-1,TRBJ1-2,TGCGCCAGCAGCCAAGATTTGAAGGCCAGGGGGCGGGGTGGCTACACCTTC,CASSQDLKARGRGGYTF
.,.,TRBV3-1,TRBJ2-1,TGTGCCAGCAGCCAAGGACGCGACCGCCATAGCTCCTACAATGAGCAGTTCTTC,CASSQGRDRHSSYNEQFF
.,.,TRBV6-5,TRBJ2-1,TGTGCCAGCAGTTACTCGATTTTGTCGAGGGCACCATTCACCCGTGCGAACTACGGTGAGCAGTTTTTT,CASSYSILSRAPFTRANYGEQFF
.,TRBD2,TRBV4-1,TRBJ2-3,TGCGCCAGGGGCCGCGGGGGGGGGCAGAGAGAGACGCAGTATTTT,CARGRGGGQRETQYF
large,TRBD2,TRBV6-1,TRBJ2-5,TGTGCCAGCAGTGCTAGCGGGAGGGCCAAGACCCAGTACTTC,CASSASGRAKTQYF
.,.,TRBV6-2/TRBV6-3,TRBJ2-3,TGTGCCAGCAGCGAGGGGCCGGGGGTACGAGGCACAGATACGCAGTATTTT,CASSEGPGVRGTDTQYF
.,TRBD1,TRBV7-2,TRBJ2-5,TGTGCCAGCAGCTCCGCCGGCCTCAGGGGGGAGACCCAGTACTTC,CASSSAGLRGETQYF
.,.,TRBV27,TRBJ2-1,TGTGCCAGCAGTAACTTAGGTCGGGGGGCAACCTACGAGCAGTTCTTC,CASSNLGRGATYEQFF
.,.,TRBV27,TRBJ2-7,TGTGCCAGCAGTTTACGAGGGTGGGCCGACGAGCAGTACTTC,CASSLRGWADEQYF
.,.,TRBV6-5,TRBJ1-3,TGTGCCAGCAGTTCAACCGCTAGCTCTGGAAACACCATATATTTT,CASSSTASSGNTIYF
few,.,TRBV6-4,TRBJ2-2,TGTGCCAGCAGGCGTCAGGGTGACACCGGGGAGCTGTTTTTT,CASRRQGDTGELFF
.,.,TRBV12-3/TRBV12-4,TRBJ1-1,TGTGCCAGCAGTCTAACAGGGAGAGCTTTCTTT,CASSLTGRAFF
large,TRBD1,TRBV6-1,TRBJ2-1,TGTGCCAGCAGTAAACCTTGGGGACAGGCTGGTAATGAGCAGTTCTTC,CASSKPWGQAGNEQFF
.,TRBD2,TRBV6-5,TRBJ2-5,TGTGCCAGCAGTTTAGGACTAGCGGTGGATCAAGAGACCCAGTACTTC,CASSLGLAVDQETQYF
.,TRBD1,TRBV7-6,TRBJ2-2,TGTGCCAGCAGCCGGGACAGGGGGGGATACACCGGGGAGCTGTTTTTT,CASSRDRGGYTGELFF
large,.,TRBV7-2,TRBJ2-1,TGTGCCAGCAGCCCCACCCCAGACTACAATGAGCAGTTCTTC,CASSPTPDYNEQFF
.,TRBD1,TRBV6-1,TRBJ2-2,TGTGCCAGCACCGAACAGGCAGGGGGCACCGGGGAGCTGTTTTTT,CASTEQAGGTGELFF